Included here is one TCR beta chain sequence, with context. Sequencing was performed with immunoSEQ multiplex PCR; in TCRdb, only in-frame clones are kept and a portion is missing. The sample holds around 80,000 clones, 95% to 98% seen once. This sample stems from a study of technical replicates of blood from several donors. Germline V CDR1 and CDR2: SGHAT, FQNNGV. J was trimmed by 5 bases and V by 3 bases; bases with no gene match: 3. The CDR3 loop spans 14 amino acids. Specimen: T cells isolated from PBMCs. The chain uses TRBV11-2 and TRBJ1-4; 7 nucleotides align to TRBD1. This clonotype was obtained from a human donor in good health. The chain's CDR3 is CASSFDRANEKLFF. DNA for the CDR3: TGTGCCAGCAGCTTTGACAGGGCCAATGAAAAACTGTTTTTT.